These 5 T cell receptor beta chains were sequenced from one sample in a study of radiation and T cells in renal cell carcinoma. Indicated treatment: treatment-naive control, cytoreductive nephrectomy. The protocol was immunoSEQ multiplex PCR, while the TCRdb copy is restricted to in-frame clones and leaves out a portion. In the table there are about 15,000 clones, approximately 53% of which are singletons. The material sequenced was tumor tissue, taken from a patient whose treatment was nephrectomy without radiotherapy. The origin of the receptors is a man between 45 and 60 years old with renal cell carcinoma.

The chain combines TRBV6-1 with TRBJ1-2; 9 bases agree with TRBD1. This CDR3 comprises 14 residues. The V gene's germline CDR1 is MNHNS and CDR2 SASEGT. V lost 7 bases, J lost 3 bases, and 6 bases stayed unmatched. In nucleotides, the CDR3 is TGTGCCAGCAAACCGAGGACAGGGGACTATGGCTACACCTTC. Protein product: CASKPRTGDYGYTF.

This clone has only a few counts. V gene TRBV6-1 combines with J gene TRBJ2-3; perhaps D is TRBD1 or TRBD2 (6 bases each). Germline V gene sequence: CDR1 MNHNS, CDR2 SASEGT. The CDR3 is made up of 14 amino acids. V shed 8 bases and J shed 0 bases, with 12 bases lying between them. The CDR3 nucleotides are TGTGCCAGCCTCGGGGGCGCTAGCACAGATACGCAGTATTTT. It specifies CASLGGASTDTQYF.

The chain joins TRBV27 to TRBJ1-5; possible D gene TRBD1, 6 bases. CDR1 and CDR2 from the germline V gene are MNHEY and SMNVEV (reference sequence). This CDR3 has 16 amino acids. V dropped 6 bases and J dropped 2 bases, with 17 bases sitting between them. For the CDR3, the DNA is TGTGCCAGCAGACTAGGGGGACGGATGGGCAATCAGCCCCAGCATTTT. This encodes CASRLGGRMGNQPQHF.

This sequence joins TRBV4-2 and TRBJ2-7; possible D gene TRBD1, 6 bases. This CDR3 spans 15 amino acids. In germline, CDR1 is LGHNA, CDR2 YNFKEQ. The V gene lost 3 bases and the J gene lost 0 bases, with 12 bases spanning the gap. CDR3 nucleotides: TGTGCCAGCAGCCACAACACGGACAGCTCCTACGAGCAGTACTTC. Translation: CASSHNTDSSYEQYF.

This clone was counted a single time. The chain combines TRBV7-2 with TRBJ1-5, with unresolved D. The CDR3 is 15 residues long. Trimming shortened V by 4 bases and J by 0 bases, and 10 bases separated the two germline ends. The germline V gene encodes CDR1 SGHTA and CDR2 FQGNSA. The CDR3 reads CASSYLPNSNQPQHF. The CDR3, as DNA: TGTGCCAGCAGCTACTTGCCCAATAGCAATCAGCCCCAGCATTTT.